This T cell receptor (beta chain) originates from a study of T cell responses to AZD1222 COVID-19 vaccine. Findings and limits, study-wide: Mapped onto spike, vaccine-associated CD4 TCRs spanned it and were dominant at 160-218 and 743-854. The donor cohort was predominantly white British with a female majority, and clonal diversity may have been underestimated.

In regard to this clone: Its antigen is unidentified.

Deletions cut 4 bases from V and 6 bases from J, with 25 bases between. This CDR3 spans 18 amino acids. Measured with immunoSEQ multiplex PCR; TCRdb has only the in-frame clones, and not every one. The table lists 70,000 to 95,000 clones, roughly 86% of them singletons. V and J are TRBV23-1 and TRBJ1-5; TRBD1 might be the D (6 bases). TRBV23-1 carries the ORF label, with uncertain function. This TCR came from an adult in good health. Sequencing used peripheral blood, obtained on day 0 of MenACWY control vaccination. The CDR3 protein is CASSLEPPAGEDAQPQHF. Written as DNA, the CDR3 is TGCGCCAGCAGTCTCGAACCGCCGGCAGGGGAGGATGCTCAGCCCCAGCATTTT.